Detailed here is one TCR beta chain. The data stem from a study of blood T cell repertoires in COVID-19. As for the study in general: Samples taken during acute and convalescent COVID-19 were collected in the United States, Italy and Spain. The cDNA or gDNA used as material had been derived from T cells, B-cell-depleted T cells, or PBMCs.

Residents of about two dozen US areas, aged roughly 18 to 89 years, made up the participants. Researchers sorted participants into cohorts using their self-reported clinical history. The CDR3 is 12 residues long. CDR1 and CDR2 from the germline V gene are SEHNR and FQNEAQ (reference sequence). Trimming shortened V by 5 bases and J by 2 bases, and 3 bases separated the two germline ends. TCRdb's copy holds only in-frame clones and misses some; the assay was immunoSEQ multiplex PCR. The sample carries fewer than 400,000 clones, 87% recorded once. V is TRBV7-9 and J is TRBJ1-4; D ambiguous. The receptor's source is a woman younger than 30 who had recovered from COVID-19. Sequenced material: PBMCs or T cells enriched from blood (not recorded which). As DNA, the CDR3 is TGTGCCAGCAGCCGTACTAATGAAAAACTGTTTTTT. Protein product: CASSRTNEKLFF.